This T cell receptor (beta chain) was documented in a study of human T cells and chemical hapten exposure (dated by TCRdb to the early 2020s). For the wider study: For sensitization, 2% DPC in acetone was applied to a 2 cm by 2 cm area of upper inner arm skin. Throughout the approximately 24-week study period, patients were also given weekly therapeutic DPC doses on the scalp. Patch tests used Finn chambers with 0.01% DPC on the upper back, scored after 6 days by International Contact Dermatitis Research Group standards. The patient cohort, mostly female, included alopecia areata with under or over 50% scalp involvement, alopecia totalis and alopecia universalis. The libraries were sequenced as a pool, and the TCR yield per sample differed mostly because of small variations in library volumes within the pool. Peripheral blood TCR repertoire changes were tracked in vivo in alopecia patients during primary and secondary sensitization to the hapten diphenylcyclopropenone (DPC). Patient blood was sampled pre-sensitization (week 0) and at 2, 6 and about 24 weeks after DPC sensitization. Roughly 30 alopecia patients provided blood for TCR sequencing at one to four time points (pre-sensitization, 2, 6 and 24 weeks). Findings and caveats that apply to the study as a whole: All patients had alopecia, a presumed autoimmune disease, so their immune response might differ from that of healthy individuals. Compared with pre-sensitization or healthy control sets, expanded TCRs formed significantly more large CDR3 similarity clusters, which is consistent with antigen-driven responses. The number of TCRs above 1 in 1000 frequency did not change with DPC sensitization; there was no evidence of global repertoire structure alterations. After repeated subsampling, the strength of the expansion versus patch-test correlation and the threshold at which it became significant changed. Patch test score was positively correlated with the number of PT1 expanded TCRs, with significance at thresholds 8, 16 and 32 but not at 4.

The library was made by RACE. TCRdb shows the sequencer as NextSeq 500. During library preparation, unique molecular identifiers were attached to individual cDNA molecules so that TCRs could be counted quantitatively and reproducibly. For every blood RNA sample, sequencing covered both the TCR alpha and TCR beta chains. From the authors' description of their analysis: Samples had a median of about 90,000 TCRs, with a range from roughly 23,224 to 750,000. V, J and CDR3 annotation of the TCR reads was performed with the Decombinator software suite. For PS versus PT1 abundance plots, all samples were subsampled to the same number of TCRs (28,000). Expanded TCRs were defined as absent before sensitization and observed at least eight times at the 2-week time point. TCRdb's own reprocessing of the public reads used fastp at Q25 and MiXCR and kept productive beta chains. Rows are unified per CDR3 protein, each entry keeping the most common DNA and genes. These V and J calls derive from TCRdb rather than the authors' analysis. For this sample there are 300,000 to 400,000 distinct CDR3 sequences; approximately 5.1% appear just once. The ten largest make up around 2.6% of the sample.

Turning to this clonotype: Its antigen remains unidentified. Nothing much larger sits one base from this clone, and base qualities are not available.

This sample's time point label indicates: pre-sensitization, week 0. In the paper's terms, the treatment or condition label means: therapeutic diphenylcyclopropenone sensitization with weekly scalp DPC. At each patch-test visit, blood was drawn before the patch test was applied. Eligible patients were aged 18 to 70, diagnosed with alopecia, deemed suitable for DPC therapy, and excluded if pregnant. Total RNA was extracted from unfractionated whole blood that had been collected in Tempus Blood RNA tubes. The CDR3 numbers 16 residues from cysteine through phenylalanine. Just CDR3 DNA is preserved here, 48 bases in frame from base 1. V was cut back by 0 bases and J by 0 bases, leaving a gap of 10 bases between them. Based on the germline V gene, the CDR1 and CDR2 sequences are SGHRS and YFSETQ.

This material consisted of whole blood, taken in connection with sensitization to the hapten diphenylcyclopropenone (DPC). The sequence joins TRBV5-1 to TRBJ1-3, with the D gene uncertain. The receptor comes from a woman in her fifties or sixties with alopecia areata. Some clones in this sample may be carry-over from other donors' samples. For the CDR3, the sequence is CASSLEAVSSGNTIYF. The DNA reads as follows: TGCGCCAGCAGCTTGGAGGCGGTTAGCTCTGGAAACACCATATATTTT.